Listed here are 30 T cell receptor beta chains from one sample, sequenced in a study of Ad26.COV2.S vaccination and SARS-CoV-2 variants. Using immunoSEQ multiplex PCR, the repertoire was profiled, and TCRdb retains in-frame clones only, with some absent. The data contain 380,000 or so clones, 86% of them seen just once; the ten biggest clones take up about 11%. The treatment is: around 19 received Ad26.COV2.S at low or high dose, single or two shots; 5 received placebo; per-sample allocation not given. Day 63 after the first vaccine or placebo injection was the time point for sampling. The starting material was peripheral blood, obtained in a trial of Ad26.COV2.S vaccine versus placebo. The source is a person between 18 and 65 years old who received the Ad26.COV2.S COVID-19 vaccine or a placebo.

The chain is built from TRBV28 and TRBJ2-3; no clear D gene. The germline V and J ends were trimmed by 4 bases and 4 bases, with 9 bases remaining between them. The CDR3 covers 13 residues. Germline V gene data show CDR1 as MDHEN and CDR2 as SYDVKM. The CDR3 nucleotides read TGTGCCAGCAGTTCTCCCGACGCAGATACGCAGTATTTT. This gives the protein CASSSPDADTQYF.

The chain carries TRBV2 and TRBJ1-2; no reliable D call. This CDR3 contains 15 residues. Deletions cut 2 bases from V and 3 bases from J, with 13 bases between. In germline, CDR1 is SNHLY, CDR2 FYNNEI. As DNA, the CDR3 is TGTGCCAGCAGTGAAAACCCCCTGGGCGACTATGGCTACACCTTC. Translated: CASSENPLGDYGYTF. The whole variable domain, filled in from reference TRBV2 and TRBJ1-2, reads EPEVTQTPSHQVTQMGQEVILRCVPISNHLYFYWYRQILGQKVEFLVSFYNNEISEKSEIFDDQFSVERPDGSNFTLKIRSTKLEDSAMYFCASSENPLGDYGYTFGSGTRLTVV.

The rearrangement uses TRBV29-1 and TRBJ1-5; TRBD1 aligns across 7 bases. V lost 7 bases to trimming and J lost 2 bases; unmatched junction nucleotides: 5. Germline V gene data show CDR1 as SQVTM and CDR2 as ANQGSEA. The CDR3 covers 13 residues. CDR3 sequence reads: CSATGTGNQPQHF. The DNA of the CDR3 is TGCAGCGCCACCGGGACAGGCAATCAGCCCCAGCATTTT.

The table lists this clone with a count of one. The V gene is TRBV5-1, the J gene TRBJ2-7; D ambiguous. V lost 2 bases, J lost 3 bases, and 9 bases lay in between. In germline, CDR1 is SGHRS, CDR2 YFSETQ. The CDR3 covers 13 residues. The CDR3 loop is CASSFDARYEQYF. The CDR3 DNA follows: TGCGCCAGCAGCTTTGACGCACGCTACGAGCAGTACTTC.

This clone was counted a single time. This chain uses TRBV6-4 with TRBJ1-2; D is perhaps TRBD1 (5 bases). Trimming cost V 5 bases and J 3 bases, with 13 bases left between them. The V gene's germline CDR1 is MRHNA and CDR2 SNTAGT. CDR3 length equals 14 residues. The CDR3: CASSLGQGDYGYTF. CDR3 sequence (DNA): TGTGCCAGCAGTTTAGGCCAGGGAGACTATGGCTACACCTTC.

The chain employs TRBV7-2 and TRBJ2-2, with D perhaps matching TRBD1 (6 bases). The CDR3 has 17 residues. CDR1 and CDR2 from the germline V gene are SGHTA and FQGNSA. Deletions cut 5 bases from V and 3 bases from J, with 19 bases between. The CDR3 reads CASSPRAQGLDTGELFF. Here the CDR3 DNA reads TGTGCCAGCAGCCCGAGAGCGCAGGGGTTGGACACCGGGGAGCTGTTTTTT.

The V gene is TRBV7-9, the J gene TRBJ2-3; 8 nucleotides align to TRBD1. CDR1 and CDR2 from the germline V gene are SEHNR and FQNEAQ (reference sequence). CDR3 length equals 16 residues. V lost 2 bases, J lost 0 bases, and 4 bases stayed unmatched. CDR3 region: CASSLLTGESTDTQYF. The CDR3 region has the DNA TGTGCCAGCAGCTTATTGACAGGGGAAAGCACAGATACGCAGTATTTT. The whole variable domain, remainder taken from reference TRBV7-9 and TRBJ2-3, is DTGVSQNPRHKITKRGQNVTFRCDPISEHNRLYWYRQTLGQGPEFLTYFQNEAQLEKSRLLSDRFSAERPKGSFSTLEIQRTEQGDSAMYLCASSLLTGESTDTQYFGPGTRLTVL.

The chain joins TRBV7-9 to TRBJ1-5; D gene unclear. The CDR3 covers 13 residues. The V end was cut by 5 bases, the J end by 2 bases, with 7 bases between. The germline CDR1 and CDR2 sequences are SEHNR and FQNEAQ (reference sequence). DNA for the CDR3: TGTGCCAGCAGCCAGGACGGCAATCAGCCCCAGCATTTT. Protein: CASSQDGNQPQHF.

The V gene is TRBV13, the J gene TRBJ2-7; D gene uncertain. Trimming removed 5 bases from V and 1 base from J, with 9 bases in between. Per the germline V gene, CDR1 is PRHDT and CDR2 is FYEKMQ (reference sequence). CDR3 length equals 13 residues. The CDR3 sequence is CASSPPSSYEQYF. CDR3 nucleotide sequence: TGTGCCAGCAGCCCCCCGAGTTCCTACGAGCAGTACTTC.

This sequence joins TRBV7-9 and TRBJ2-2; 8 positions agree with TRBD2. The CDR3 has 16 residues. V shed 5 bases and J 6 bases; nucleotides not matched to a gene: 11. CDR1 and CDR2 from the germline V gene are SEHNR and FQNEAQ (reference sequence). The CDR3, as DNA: TGTGCCAGCAGCAGCTTCAGCGGGAGAGTCGCCGGGGAGCTGTTTTTT. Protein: CASSSFSGRVAGELFF. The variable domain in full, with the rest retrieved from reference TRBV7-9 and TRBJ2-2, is DTGVSQNPRHKITKRGQNVTFRCDPISEHNRLYWYRQTLGQGPEFLTYFQNEAQLEKSRLLSDRFSAERPKGSFSTLEIQRTEQGDSAMYLCASSSFSGRVAGELFFGEGSRLTVL.

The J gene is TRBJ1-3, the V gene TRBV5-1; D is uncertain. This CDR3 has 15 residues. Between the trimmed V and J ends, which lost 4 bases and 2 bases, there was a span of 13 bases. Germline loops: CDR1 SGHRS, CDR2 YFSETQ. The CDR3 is CASSNRGGPGNTIYF. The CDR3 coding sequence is TGCGCCAGCAGCAACCGGGGAGGGCCTGGAAACACCATATATTTT.

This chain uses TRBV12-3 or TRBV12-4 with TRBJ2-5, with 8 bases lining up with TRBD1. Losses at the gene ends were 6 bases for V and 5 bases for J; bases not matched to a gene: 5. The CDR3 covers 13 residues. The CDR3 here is CASRQGARETQYF. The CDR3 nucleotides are TGTGCCAGCAGGCAGGGGGCGCGGGAGACCCAGTACTTC.

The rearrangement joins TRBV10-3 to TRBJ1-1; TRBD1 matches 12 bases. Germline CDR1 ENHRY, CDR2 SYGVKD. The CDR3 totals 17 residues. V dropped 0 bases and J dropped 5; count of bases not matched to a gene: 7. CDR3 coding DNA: TGTGCCATCAGTGAGTCCAGGGGGACAGGGGGCCGTACTGAAGCTTTCTTT. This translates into CAISESRGTGGRTEAFF.

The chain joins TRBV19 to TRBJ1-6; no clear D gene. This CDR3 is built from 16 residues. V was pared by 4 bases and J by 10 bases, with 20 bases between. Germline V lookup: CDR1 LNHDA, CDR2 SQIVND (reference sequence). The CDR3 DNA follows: TGTGCCAGTAGTACCGGGATCGACACACTGGGGTCACCCCTCCACTTT. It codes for CASSTGIDTLGSPLHF.

As DNA, the CDR3 is TGTGCCAGCAGCACTGAGTGGGGGCGACACGAGCAGTACTTC. This translates into CASSTEWGRHEQYF. J is TRBJ2-7 and V is TRBV5-5, with D possibly TRBD1 on 6 matching bases. This CDR3 has 14 amino acids. V shed 4 bases and J shed 5 bases, with 16 bases lying between them. Germline V CDR1 and CDR2: SGHKS, YYEKEE (reference sequence). Variable domain in full (rest from reference TRBV5-5 and TRBJ2-7): DAGVTQSPTHLIKTRGQQVTLRCSPISGHKSVSWYQQVLGQGPQFIFQYYEKEERGRGNFPDRFSARQFPNYSSELNVNALLLGDSALYLCASSTEWGRHEQYFGPGTRLTVT.

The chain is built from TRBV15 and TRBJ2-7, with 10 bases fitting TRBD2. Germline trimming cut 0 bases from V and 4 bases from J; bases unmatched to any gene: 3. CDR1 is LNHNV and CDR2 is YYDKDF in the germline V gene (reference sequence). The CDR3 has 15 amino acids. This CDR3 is CATSRDPSGSYEQYF. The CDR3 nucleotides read TGTGCCACCAGCAGAGATCCTAGCGGGAGTTACGAGCAGTACTTC.

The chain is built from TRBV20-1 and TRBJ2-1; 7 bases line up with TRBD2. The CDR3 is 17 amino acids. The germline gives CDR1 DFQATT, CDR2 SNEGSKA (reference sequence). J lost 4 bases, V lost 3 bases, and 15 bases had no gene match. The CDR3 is CSASPLGRERGYNEQFF. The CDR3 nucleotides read TGCAGTGCTAGTCCCCTCGGGCGGGAGAGGGGATACAATGAGCAGTTCTTC.

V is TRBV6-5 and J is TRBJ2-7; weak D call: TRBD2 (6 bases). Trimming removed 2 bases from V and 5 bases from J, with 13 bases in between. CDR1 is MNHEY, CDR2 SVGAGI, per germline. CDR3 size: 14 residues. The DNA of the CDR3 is TGTGCCAGCAGTTACGTCGGGGGTGGGAACGAGCAGTACTTC. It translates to CASSYVGGGNEQYF.

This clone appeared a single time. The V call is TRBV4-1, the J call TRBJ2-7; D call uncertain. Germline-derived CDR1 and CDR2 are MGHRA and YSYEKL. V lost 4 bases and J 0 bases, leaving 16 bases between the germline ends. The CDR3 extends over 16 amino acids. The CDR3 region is CASSPASGMISYEQYF. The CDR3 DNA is TGCGCCAGCAGCCCTGCCTCTGGAATGATCTCCTACGAGCAGTACTTC.

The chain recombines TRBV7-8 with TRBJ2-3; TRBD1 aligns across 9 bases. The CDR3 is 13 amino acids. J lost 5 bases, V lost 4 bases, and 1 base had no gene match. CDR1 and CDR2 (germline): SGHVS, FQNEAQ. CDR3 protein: CASSWDREDTQYF. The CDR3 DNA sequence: TGTGCCAGCAGCTGGGACAGGGAAGATACGCAGTATTTT.

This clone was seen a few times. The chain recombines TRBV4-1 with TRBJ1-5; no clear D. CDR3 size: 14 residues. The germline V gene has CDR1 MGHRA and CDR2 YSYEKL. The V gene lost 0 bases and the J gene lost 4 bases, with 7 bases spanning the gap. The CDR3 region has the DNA TGCGCCAGCAGCCAAGACAGGCCGAATCAGCCCCAGCATTTT. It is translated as CASSQDRPNQPQHF.

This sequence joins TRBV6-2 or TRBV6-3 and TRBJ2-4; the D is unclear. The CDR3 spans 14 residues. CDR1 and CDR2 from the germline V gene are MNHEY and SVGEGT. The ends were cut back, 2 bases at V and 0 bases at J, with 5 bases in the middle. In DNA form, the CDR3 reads TGTGCCAGCAGTTACGGAGAAGCCAAAAACATTCAGTACTTC. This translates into CASSYGEAKNIQYF.

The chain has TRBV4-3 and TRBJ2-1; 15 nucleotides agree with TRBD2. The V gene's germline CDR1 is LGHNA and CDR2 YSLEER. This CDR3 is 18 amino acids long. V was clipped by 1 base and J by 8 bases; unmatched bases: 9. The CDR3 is CASSQAGLAGGSAHEQFF. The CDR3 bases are TGCGCCAGCAGCCAAGCAGGACTAGCGGGAGGGTCTGCCCATGAGCAGTTCTTC.

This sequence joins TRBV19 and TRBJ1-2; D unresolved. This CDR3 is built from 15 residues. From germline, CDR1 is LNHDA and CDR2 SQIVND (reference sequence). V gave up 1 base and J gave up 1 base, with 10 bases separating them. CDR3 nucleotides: TGTGCCAGTAGTATAGTTCGCGGGGTTAACTATGGCTACACCTTC. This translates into CASSIVRGVNYGYTF.

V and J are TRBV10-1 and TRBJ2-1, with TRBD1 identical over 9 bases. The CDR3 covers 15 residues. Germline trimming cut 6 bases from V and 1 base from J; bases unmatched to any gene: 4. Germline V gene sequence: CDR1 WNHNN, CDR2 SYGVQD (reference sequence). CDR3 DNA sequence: TGCGCCAGCAGCCCGGGACAGGGATCCTACAATGAGCAGTTCTTC. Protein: CASSPGQGSYNEQFF.

In nucleotides, the CDR3 is TGTGCCAGCAGTTACCGTCTCCAGGGAATCTCTGGAAACACCATATATTTT. Translation: CASSYRLQGISGNTIYF. V usage is TRBV6-2 or TRBV6-3 and J usage is TRBJ1-3; perhaps TRBD1 as D (5 bases). In germline, CDR1 is MNHEY, CDR2 SVGEGT. This CDR3 region has 17 residues. The V and J ends lost 2 bases and 0 bases respectively, with 14 bases between them.

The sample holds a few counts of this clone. CDR3 DNA sequence: TGCGCCAGCAGCCGGGACAGGAGGCCTTACGAGCAGTACTTC. It translates to CASSRDRRPYEQYF. The rearrangement links TRBV5-1 to TRBJ2-7; 8 bases line up with TRBD1. Germline V gene sequence: CDR1 SGHRS, CDR2 YFSETQ. V lost 4 bases to trimming and J lost 4 bases; unmatched junction nucleotides: 7. This CDR3 has 14 residues.

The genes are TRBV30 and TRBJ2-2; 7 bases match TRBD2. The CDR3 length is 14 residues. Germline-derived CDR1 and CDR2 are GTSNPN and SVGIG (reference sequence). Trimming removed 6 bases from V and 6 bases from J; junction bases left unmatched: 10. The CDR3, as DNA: TGTGCCTGCAAGAGGGAGGGTGAAGCCGGGGAGCTGTTTTTT. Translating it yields CACKREGEAGELFF. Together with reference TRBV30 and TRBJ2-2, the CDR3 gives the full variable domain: SQTIHQWPATLVQPVGSPLSLECTVEGTSNPNLYWYRQAAGRGLQLLFYSVGIGQISSEVPQNLSASRPQDRQFILSSKKLLLSDSGFYLCACKREGEAGELFFGEGSRLTVL.

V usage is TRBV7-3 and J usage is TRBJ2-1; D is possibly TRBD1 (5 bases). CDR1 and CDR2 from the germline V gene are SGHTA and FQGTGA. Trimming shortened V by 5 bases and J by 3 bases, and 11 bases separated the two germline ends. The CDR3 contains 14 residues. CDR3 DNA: TGTGCCAGCAGCCGCTCGACAGACTACAATGAGCAGTTCTTC. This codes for CASSRSTDYNEQFF. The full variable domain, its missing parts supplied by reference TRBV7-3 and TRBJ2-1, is GAGVSQTPSNKVTEKGKYVELRCDPISGHTALYWYRQSLGQGPEFLIYFQGTGAADDSGLPNDRFFAVRPEGSVSTLKIQRTERGDSAVYLCASSRSTDYNEQFFGPGTRLTVL.

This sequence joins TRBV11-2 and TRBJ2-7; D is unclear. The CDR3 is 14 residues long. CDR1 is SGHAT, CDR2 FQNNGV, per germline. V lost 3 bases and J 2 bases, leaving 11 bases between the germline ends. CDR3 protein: CASSFTPRPYEQYF. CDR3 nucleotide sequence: TGTGCCAGCAGCTTTACTCCCCGTCCCTACGAGCAGTACTTC.